The present entry profiles one T cell receptor (beta chain) with its context. One end of the junction does not line up with germline, which may come from a read error. The record originates from a study of T cells in Graves' hyperthyroidism and ophthalmopathy. The investigators amplified TCR beta CDR3 regions from RNA transcripts. Using the HTBI primer set, a first-round RT-PCR was run on the TCR CDR3. One entry per CDR3 protein results from TCRdb running MiXCR on the multiplex PCR reads. Of fewer than 110,000 distinct CDR3 sequences listed, about half were seen once; the top ten hold roughly 24%. The germline V gene has CDR1 SNHLY and CDR2 FYNNEI. The CDR3 contains 12 residues.

This sequence joins TRBV2 and TRBJ2-7; D is unclear. Sample: blood. The source is a man between 35 and 55 years old with Graves' hyperthyroidism. The CDR3 region is CASSPAVPEQCF. DNA for the CDR3: TGTGCCAGCTCACCGGCGGTACCCGAGCAGTGCTTC.